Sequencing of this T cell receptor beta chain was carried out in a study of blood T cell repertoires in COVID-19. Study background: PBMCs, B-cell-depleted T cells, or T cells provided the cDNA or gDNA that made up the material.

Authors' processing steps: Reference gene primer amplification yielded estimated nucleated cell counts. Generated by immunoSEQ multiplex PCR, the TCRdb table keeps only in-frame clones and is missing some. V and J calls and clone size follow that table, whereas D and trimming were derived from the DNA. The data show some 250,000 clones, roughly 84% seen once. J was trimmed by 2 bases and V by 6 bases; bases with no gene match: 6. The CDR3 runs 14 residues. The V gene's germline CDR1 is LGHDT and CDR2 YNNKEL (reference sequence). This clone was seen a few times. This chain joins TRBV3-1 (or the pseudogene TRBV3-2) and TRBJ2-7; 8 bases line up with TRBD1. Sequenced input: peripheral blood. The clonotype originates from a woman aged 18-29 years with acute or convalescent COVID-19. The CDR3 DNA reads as TGTGCCAGCAGACCCGGGACAGGAACCTACGAGCAGTACTTC. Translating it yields CASRPGTGTYEQYF.